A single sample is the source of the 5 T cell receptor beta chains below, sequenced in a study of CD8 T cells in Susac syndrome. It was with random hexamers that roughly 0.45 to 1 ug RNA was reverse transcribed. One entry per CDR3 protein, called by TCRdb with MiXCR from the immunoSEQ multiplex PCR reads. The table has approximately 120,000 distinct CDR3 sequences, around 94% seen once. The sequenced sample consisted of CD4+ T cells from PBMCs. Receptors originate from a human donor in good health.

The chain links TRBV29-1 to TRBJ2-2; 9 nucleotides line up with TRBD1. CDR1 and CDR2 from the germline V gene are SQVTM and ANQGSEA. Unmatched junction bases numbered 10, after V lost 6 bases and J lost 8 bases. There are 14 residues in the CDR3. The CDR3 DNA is TGCAGCGTAAGGACAGGGGCCGAGTCGGGGGAGCTGTTTTTT. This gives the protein CSVRTGAESGELFF.

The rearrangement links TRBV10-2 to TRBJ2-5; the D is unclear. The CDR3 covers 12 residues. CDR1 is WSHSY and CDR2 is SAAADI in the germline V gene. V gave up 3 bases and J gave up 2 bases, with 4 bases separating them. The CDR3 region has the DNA TGCGCCAGCAGTGACGCACAAGAGACCCAGTACTTC. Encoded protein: CASSDAQETQYF.

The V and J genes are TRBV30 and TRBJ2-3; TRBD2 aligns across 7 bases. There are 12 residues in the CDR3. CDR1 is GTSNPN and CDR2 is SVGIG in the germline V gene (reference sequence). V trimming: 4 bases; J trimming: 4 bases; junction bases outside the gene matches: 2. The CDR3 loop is CAWTSGADTQYF. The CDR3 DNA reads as TGTGCCTGGACTAGCGGCGCAGATACGCAGTATTTT.

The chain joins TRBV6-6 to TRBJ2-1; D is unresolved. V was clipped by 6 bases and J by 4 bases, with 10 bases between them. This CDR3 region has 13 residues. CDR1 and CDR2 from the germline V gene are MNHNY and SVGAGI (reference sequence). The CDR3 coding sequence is TGTGCCAGCAGCTCTGGGCCATACAATGAGCAGTTCTTC. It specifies CASSSGPYNEQFF.

In nucleotides, the CDR3 is TGTGCCAGCTCACCAGTACAGGGGGGCTACGAGCAGTACTTC. Its translation is CASSPVQGGYEQYF. This sequence joins TRBV18 and TRBJ2-7; 8 nucleotides agree with TRBD1. Germline CDR1 KGHSH, CDR2 LQKENI. V shed 2 bases and J 3 bases; nucleotides not matched to a gene: 3. The CDR3 is made up of 14 amino acids.